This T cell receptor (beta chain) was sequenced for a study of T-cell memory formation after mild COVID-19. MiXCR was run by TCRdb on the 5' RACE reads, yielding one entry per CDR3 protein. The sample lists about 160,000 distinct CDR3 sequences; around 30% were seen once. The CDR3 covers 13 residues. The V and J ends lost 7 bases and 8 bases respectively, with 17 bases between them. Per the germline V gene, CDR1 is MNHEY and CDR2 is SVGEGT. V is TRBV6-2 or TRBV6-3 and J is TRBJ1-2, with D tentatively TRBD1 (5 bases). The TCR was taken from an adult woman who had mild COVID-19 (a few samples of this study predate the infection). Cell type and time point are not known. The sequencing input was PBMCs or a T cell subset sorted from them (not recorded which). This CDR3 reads CASTDLRDGGYTF. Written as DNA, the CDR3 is TGTGCCAGCACCGATCTCCGGGACGGGGGCTACACCTTC.